This T cell receptor (beta chain) was recovered during a study of spatial heterogeneity in lung cancer. TCRdb redid the calling of the 5' RACE reads with MiXCR, one entry per CDR3 protein. The repertoire holds under 40,000 distinct CDR3 sequences, about 5% seen once, with around 25% in the top ten. As for time point: sample taken at primary tumor resection. Without sorting, whole RNA was sequenced from tumor, nontumor lung or frozen PBMC. V was pared by 3 bases and J by 4 bases, with 3 bases of the junction left unmatched. Germline V lookup: CDR1 SEHNR, CDR2 FQNEAQ (reference sequence). This CDR3 has 14 residues.

The TCR was taken from a female donor with early-stage non-small cell lung cancer. This chain uses TRBV7-9 with TRBJ1-3; 7 nucleotides match TRBD1. The source material was PBMCs, sampled at surgery. CDR3 nucleotide sequence: TGTGCCAGCAGCTTTCCGACAGGGGGAAACACCATATATTTT. As protein: CASSFPTGGNTIYF.